This T cell receptor beta chain originates from a study of blood T cell repertoires in COVID-19. Repertoires were generated with immunoSEQ multiplex PCR, while TCRdb's copy carries only in-frame clones and drops some. This table has about 470,000 clones, 87% appearing once. V was clipped by 7 bases and J by 5 bases; unmatched bases: 6. Germline CDR1 reads KGHDR; CDR2 reads SFDVKD. The CDR3 contains 15 residues. Grouping used clinical history reported by participants in a survey and questionnaire. The V call is TRBV24-1, the J call TRBJ2-5; 13 bases align to TRBD2. The receptor comes from a woman younger than 30 who had recovered from COVID-19. Sequencing used PBMCs or T cells enriched from blood (not recorded which). Written as DNA, the CDR3 is TGTGCCACCAGCACTAGCGGGGGGGCCGGGGAGACCCAGTACTTC. It encodes CATSTSGGAGETQYF.